This is a list of T cell receptor beta chains from one sample in a study of Graves' ophthalmopathy and Graves' hyperthyroidism. Each CDR3 protein gets one entry after TCRdb re-called the multiplex PCR reads with MiXCR. The sample lists 660,000 or so distinct CDR3 sequences, just over 40% seen once, with 3% to 3.5% in the top ten. Sequencing was performed on peripheral blood. The receptors shown here come from an adult man with Graves' ophthalmopathy. CDR3s include the opening cysteine and the closing phenylalanine or tryptophan. A D gene is named only where the DNA matches it firmly. The size of a clone is reported for some rows only, either as once, few or many, or as a class for expanded clones.

>many|TRBJ2-7|NA|TRBV19
CASRLGEQYF
TGTGCCAGTAGGCTGGGCGAGCAGTACTTC
>many|TRBJ2-7|NA|TRBV5-5
CASSLGLGTEQYF
TGTGCCAGCAGCTTGGGATTGGGGACCGAGCAGTACTTC
>NA|TRBJ2-2|TRBD2|TRBV5-1
CASSPGPGLAAGELFF
TGCGCCAGCAGCCCCGGGCCGGGACTAGCTGCCGGGGAGCTGTTTTTT
>NA|TRBJ2-5|NA|TRBV9
CASSQDAWLGLIQETQYF
TGTGCCAGCAGCCAAGACGCCTGGCTGGGACTTATCCAAGAGACCCAGTACTTC
>few|TRBJ1-4|TRBD1|TRBV5-1
CASSFGQVEEKLFF
TGCGCCAGCAGCTTCGGACAGGTGGAAGAAAAACTGTTTTTT
>few|TRBJ1-6|TRBD1|TRBV10-3
CASSYHVDRDNNSPLHF
TGTGCCAGCAGTTACCATGTTGACAGGGACAATAATTCACCCCTCCACTTT
>many|TRBJ2-5|TRBD2|TRBV10-2
CASSFQSNLAGALETQYF
TGCGCCAGCAGTTTCCAGTCTAATCTAGCGGGTGCTCTCGAGACCCAGTACTTC
>many|TRBJ1-2|TRBD1|TRBV12-3/TRBV12-4
CASSVRDSSGYTF
TGTGCCAGCAGTGTCCGGGACAGCTCCGGCTACACCTTC
>NA|TRBJ2-5|NA|TRBV19
CASISQYF
TGTGCCAGTATAAGCCAGTACTTC
>NA|TRBJ2-5|NA|TRBV10-2
CASSDSGSETQYF
TGCGCCAGCAGTGACTCGGGGTCAGAGACCCAGTACTTC
>NA|TRBJ2-2|NA|TRBV10-3
CASSYIAGELFF
TGTGCCAGCAGTTATATAGCCGGGGAGCTGTTTTTT
>NA|TRBJ2-7|NA|TRBV2
CASVGSSSYEQYF
TGTGCCAGCGTCGGGTCATCCTCCTACGAGCAGTACTTC
>many|TRBJ2-2|TRBD2|TRBV7-9
CATPQLAGGTGELFF
TGTGCCACCCCCCAGCTAGCGGGAGGAACCGGGGAGCTGTTTTTT
>many|TRBJ2-6|TRBD1|TRBV7-8
CASSFRDRGSGANVLTF
TGTGCCAGCAGCTTCCGGGACAGAGGCTCTGGGGCCAACGTCCTGACTTTC
>NA|TRBJ2-7|NA|TRBV10-3
CAISDSPANYEQYF
TGTGCCATCAGTGATTCCCCAGCGAACTACGAGCAGTACTTC
>NA|TRBJ1-5|NA|TRBV2
CASSGAGDGPQHF
TGTGCCAGCAGTGGGGCAGGGGACGGGCCCCAGCATTTT
>NA|TRBJ2-7|NA|TRBV7-9
CASGGGRDAEQYF
TGTGCCAGCGGGGGGGGCAGGGACGCCGAGCAGTACTTC
>many|TRBJ2-5|TRBD2|TRBV9
CASSVGSGGRQETQYF
TGTGCCAGCAGCGTAGGTAGCGGGGGGAGACAAGAGACCCAGTACTTC
>few|TRBJ1-1|TRBD1|TRBV10-3
CASSYGTGDTEAFF
TGTGCCAGCAGTTACGGGACAGGGGACACTGAAGCTTTCTTT
>NA|TRBJ1-1|NA|TRBV7-4
CASSRPGELNTEAFF
TGTGCCAGCAGCCGCCCGGGGGAACTGAACACTGAAGCTTTCTTT
>NA|TRBJ2-2|NA|TRBV29-1
CSVEVEQSAGGELFF
TGCAGCGTTGAAGTAGAGCAGTCGGCGGGCGGGGAGCTGTTTTTT
>NA|TRBJ2-5|TRBD1|TRBV5-4
CASSSTGSWETQYF
TGTGCCAGCAGCTCGACAGGGAGTTGGGAGACCCAGTACTTC
>many|TRBJ1-2|NA|TRBV7-9
CASSSGRGYGYTF
TGTGCCAGCAGCTCTGGCCGTGGGTATGGCTACACCTTC
>NA|TRBJ1-1|NA|TRBV11-2
CASSQEAGVAAFF
TGCGCCAGCAGCCAAGAAGCCGGGGTGGCAGCTTTCTTT
>NA|TRBJ1-5|NA|TRBV15
CATSSQVGNNQPQHF
TGTGCCACCAGCAGCCAAGTCGGGAACAATCAGCCCCAGCATTTT
>many|TRBJ2-7|TRBD1|TRBV2
CASSVTGGYEQYF
TGTGCCAGCAGCGTTACAGGGGGCTACGAGCAGTACTTC
>NA|TRBJ2-7|TRBD1|TRBV5-4
CASSLQGPRSYEQYF
TGTGCCAGCAGCTTACAGGGGCCCCGCTCCTACGAGCAGTACTTC
>NA|TRBJ1-2|TRBD1|TRBV6-6
CASSYSSGGWSGYTF
TGTGCCAGCAGTTACTCGTCAGGGGGGTGGTCCGGCTACACCTTC
>many|TRBJ2-2|NA|TRBV15
CATSVRVATTGELFF
TGTGCCACCAGCGTCCGCGTGGCCACCACCGGGGAGCTGTTTTTT
>NA|TRBJ2-6|TRBD2|TRBV29-1
CSVETSGLGANVLTF
TGCAGCGTTGAGACTAGCGGGCTTGGGGCCAACGTCCTGACTTTC
>NA|TRBJ1-6|NA|TRBV10-3
CAIGGASPLHF
TGTGCCATCGGGGGGGCCTCACCCCTCCACTTT
>few|TRBJ2-3|TRBD2|TRBV7-2
CASSLGTGGADTQYF
TGTGCCAGCAGCTTAGGGACGGGAGGGGCAGATACGCAGTATTTT
>NA|TRBJ2-7|TRBD2|TRBV11-2
CALAGGPNEQYF
TGTGCTTTAGCGGGAGGGCCGAACGAGCAGTACTTC
>few|TRBJ2-3|TRBD1|TRBV10-3
CASRADRVKRDTQYF
TGTGCCAGCAGGGCGGACAGGGTGAAAAGGGATACGCAGTATTTT
>NA|TRBJ2-7|NA|TRBV19
CASSHPGYEQYF
TGTGCCAGCTCACACCCGGGATACGAGCAGTACTTC
>many|TRBJ1-2|NA|TRBV6-6
CASSYSGQVNYGYTF
TGTGCCAGCAGTTACTCGGGACAAGTTAACTATGGCTACACCTTC
>NA|TRBJ2-1|NA|TRBV29-1
CSYPPKTHNEQFF
TGCAGCTACCCACCCAAGACACACAATGAGCAGTTCTTC
>many|TRBJ2-6|NA|TRBV7-8
CASSLTIGASGANVLTF
TGTGCCAGCAGCTTGACGATCGGGGCCTCTGGGGCCAACGTCCTGACTTTC